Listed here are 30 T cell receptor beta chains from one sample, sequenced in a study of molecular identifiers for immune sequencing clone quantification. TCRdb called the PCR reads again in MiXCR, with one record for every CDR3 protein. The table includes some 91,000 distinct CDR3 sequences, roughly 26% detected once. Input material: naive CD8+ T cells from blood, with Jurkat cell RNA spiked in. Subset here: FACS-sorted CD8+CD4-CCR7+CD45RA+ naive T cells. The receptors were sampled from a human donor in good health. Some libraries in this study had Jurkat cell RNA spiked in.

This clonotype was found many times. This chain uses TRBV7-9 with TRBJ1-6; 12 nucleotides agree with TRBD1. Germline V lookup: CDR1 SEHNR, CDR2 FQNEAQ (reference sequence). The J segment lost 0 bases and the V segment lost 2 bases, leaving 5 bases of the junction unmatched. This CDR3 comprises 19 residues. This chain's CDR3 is CASSLSGTGGASYNSPLHF. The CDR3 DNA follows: TGTGCCAGCAGCTTAAGCGGGACAGGGGGCGCCTCCTATAATTCACCCCTCCACTTT.

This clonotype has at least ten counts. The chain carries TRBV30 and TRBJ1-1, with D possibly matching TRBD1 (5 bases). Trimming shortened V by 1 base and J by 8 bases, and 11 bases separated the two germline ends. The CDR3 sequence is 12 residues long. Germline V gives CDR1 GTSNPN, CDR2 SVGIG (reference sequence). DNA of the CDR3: TGTGCCTGGAGTGCAGGGCAGGCAGAAGCTTTCTTT. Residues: CAWSAGQAEAFF.

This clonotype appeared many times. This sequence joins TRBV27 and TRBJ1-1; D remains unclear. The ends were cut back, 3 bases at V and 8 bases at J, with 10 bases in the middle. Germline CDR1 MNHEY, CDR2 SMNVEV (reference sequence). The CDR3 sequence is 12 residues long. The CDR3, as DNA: TGTGCCAGCAGTTTTGGACCGGGGGAAGCTTTCTTT. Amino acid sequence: CASSFGPGEAFF.

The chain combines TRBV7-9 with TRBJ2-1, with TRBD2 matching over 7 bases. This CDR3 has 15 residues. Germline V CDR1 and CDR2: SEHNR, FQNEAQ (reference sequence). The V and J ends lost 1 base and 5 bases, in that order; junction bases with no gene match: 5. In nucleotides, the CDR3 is TGTGCCAGCAGCTTAGGTCCTAGCGGCCACAATGAGCAGTTCTTC. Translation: CASSLGPSGHNEQFF.

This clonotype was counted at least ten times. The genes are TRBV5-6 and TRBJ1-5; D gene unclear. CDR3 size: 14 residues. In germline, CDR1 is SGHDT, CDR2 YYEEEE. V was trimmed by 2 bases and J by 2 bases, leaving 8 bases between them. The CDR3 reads CASSFGVGNQPQHF. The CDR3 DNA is TGTGCCAGCAGCTTCGGGGTAGGCAATCAGCCCCAGCATTTT.

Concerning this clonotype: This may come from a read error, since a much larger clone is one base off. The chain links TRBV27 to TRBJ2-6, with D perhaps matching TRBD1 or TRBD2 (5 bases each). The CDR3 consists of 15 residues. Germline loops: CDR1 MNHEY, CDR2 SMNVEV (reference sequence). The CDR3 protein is CASSKRGTGANVLSF. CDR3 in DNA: TGTGCCAGCAGTAAGAGGGGCACTGGGGCCAACGTCCTGTCTTTC.

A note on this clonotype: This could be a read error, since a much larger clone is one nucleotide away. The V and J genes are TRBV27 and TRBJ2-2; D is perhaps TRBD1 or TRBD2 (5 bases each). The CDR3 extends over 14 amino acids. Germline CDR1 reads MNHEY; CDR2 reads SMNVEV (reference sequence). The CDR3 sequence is CASSLGRYTGEPFF. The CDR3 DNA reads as TGTGCCAGCAGTTTGGGGCGGTACACCGGGGAGCCGTTTTTT.

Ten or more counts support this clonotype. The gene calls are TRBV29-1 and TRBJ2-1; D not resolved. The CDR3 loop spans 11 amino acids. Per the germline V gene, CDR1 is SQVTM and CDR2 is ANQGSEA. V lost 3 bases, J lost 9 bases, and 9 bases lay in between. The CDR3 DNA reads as TGCAGCGTTGATTCTCACGGTGAGCAGTTCTTC. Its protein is CSVDSHGEQFF.

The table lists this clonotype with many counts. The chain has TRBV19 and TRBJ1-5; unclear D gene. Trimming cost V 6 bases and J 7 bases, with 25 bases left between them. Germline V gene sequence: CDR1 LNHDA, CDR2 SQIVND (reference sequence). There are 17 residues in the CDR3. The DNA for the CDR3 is TGTGCCAGTAGCGAAATATTTATAGGTCGGGCTGGCCAGCCCCAGCATTTT. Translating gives CASSEIFIGRAGQPQHF.

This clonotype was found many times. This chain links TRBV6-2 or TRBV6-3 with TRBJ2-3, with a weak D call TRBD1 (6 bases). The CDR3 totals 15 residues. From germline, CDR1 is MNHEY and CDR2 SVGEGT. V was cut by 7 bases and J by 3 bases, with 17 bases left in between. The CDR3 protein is CASNDVRGETDTQYF. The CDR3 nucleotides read TGTGCCAGCAACGACGTCAGGGGCGAGACAGATACGCAGTATTTT.

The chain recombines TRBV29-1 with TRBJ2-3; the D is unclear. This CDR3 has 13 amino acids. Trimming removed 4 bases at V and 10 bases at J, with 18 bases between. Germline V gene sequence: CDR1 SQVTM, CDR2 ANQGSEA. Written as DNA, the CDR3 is TGCAGCGTTGTGTTCGTTAGTGCCGCTCCGCAGTATTTT. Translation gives CSVVFVSAAPQYF.

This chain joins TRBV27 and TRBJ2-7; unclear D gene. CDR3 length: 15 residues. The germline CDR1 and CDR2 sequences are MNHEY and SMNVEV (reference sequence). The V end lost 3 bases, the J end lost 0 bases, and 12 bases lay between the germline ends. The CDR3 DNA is TGTGCCAGCAGTTTGCACCCTCCAAGCTCCTACGAGCAGTACTTC. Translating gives CASSLHPPSSYEQYF.

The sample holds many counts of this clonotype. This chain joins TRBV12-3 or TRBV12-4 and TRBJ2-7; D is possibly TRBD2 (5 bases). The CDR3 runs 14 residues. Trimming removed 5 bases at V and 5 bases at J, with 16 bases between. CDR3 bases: TGTGCCAGCAGTCGACAACTAGTTCCGGACGAGCAGTACTTC. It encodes CASSRQLVPDEQYF.

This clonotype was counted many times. The CDR3 DNA reads TGTGCCAGCAGTTTACAGGGACCCTATAATTCACCCCTCCACTTT. Translated: CASSLQGPYNSPLHF. The V and J genes are TRBV27 and TRBJ1-6; D may be TRBD1 (5 bases). V lost 2 bases to trimming and J lost 2 bases, with 7 bases between them. The germline V gene has CDR1 MNHEY and CDR2 SMNVEV (reference sequence). The length of the CDR3 is 15 residues.

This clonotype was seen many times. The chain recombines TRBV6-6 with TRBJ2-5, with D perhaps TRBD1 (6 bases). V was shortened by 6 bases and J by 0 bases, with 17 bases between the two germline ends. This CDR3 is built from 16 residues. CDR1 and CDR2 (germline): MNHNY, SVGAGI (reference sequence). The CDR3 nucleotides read TGTGCCAGCAGCCGCACCCGACAGGCGTACCAAGAGACCCAGTACTTC. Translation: CASSRTRQAYQETQYF.

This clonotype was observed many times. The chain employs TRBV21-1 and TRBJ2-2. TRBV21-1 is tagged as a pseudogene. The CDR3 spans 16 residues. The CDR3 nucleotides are TGTGCCAGCAGCAAAGGGGGTTCAGGGAAGACGGGGGAGCTGTTTTTT. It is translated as CASSKGGSGKTGELFF.

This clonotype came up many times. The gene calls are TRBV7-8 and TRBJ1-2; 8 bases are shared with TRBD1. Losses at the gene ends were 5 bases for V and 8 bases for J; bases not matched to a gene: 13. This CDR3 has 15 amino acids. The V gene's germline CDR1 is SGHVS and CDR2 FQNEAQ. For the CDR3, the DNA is TGTGCCAGCAGCCCAAGCGCAGGGGGCGCGGCAGGCTACACCTTC. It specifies CASSPSAGGAAGYTF.

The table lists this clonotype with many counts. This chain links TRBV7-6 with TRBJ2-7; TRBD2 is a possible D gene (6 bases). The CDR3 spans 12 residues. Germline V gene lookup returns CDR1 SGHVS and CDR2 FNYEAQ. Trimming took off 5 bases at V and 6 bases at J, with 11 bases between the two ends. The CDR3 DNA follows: TGTGCCAGCAGCCCAGGGACTGCCGAGCAGTACTTC. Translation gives CASSPGTAEQYF.

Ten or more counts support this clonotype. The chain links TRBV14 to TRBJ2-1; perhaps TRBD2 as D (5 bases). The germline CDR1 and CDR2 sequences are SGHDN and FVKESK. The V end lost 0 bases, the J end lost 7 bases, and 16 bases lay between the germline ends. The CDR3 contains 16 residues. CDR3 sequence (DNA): TGTGCCAGCAGCCAAGAGGGTAGCCTAGCCTGGAATGAGCAGTTCTTC. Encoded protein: CASSQEGSLAWNEQFF.

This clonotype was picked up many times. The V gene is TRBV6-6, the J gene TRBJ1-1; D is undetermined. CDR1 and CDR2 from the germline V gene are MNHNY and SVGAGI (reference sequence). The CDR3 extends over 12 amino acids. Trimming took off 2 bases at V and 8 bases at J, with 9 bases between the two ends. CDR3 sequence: CASSYTVQEAFF. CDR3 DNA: TGTGCCAGCAGTTACACTGTACAAGAAGCTTTCTTT.

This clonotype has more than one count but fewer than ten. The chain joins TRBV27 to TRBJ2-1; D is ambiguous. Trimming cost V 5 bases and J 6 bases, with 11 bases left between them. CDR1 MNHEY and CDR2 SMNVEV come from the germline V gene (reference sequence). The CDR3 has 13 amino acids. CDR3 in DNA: TGTGCCAGCAGTCATGGCCCAGGCAATGAGCAGTTCTTC. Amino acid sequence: CASSHGPGNEQFF.

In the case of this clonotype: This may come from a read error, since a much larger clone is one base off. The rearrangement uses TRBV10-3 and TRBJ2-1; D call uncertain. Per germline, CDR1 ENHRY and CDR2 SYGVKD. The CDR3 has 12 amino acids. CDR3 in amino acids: CAIGELSNEQFF. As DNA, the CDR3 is TGTGCCATCGGTGAGCTGTCCAATGAGCAGTTCTTC.

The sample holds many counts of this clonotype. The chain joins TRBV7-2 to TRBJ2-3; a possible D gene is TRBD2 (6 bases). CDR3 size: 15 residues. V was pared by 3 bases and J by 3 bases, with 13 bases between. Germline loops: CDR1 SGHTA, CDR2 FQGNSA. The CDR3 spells CASSFWGGVTDTQYF. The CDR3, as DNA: TGTGCCAGCAGCTTTTGGGGCGGGGTGACAGATACGCAGTATTTT.

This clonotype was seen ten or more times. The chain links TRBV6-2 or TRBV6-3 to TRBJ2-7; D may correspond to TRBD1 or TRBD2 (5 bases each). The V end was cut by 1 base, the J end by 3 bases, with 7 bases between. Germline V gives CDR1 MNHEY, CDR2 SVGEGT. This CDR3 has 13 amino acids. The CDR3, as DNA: TGTGCCAGCAGTTACTTTGGGGGCTACGAGCAGTACTTC. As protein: CASSYFGGYEQYF.

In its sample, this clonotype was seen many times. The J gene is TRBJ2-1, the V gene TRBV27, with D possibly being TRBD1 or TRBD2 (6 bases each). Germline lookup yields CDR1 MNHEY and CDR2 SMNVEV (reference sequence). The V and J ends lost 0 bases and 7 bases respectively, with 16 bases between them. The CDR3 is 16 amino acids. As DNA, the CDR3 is TGTGCCAGCAGTTTATCTAACAGGGAGGTTTGGAATGAGCAGTTCTTC. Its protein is CASSLSNREVWNEQFF.

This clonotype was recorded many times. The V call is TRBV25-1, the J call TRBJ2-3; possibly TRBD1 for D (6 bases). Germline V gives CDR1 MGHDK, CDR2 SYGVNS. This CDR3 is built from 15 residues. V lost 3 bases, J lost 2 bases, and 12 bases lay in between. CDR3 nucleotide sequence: TGTGCCAGCAGTGAGAGGCAGGGGAACACAGATACGCAGTATTTT. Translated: CASSERQGNTDTQYF.

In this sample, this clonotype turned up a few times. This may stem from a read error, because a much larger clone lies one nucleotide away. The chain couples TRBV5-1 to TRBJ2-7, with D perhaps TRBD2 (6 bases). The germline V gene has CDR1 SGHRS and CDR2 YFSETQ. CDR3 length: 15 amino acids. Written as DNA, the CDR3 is TGCGCCAGCAACTTGGGGGGAGGCGCTTTCTACGAGCAGTACTTC. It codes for CASNLGGGAFYEQYF. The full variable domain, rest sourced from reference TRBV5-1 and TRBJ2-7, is KAGVTQTPRYLIKTRGQQVTLSCSPISGHRSVSWYQQTPGQGLQFLFEYFSETQRNKGNFPGRFSGRQFSNSRSEMNVSTLELGDSALYLCASNLGGGAFYEQYFGPGTRLTVT.

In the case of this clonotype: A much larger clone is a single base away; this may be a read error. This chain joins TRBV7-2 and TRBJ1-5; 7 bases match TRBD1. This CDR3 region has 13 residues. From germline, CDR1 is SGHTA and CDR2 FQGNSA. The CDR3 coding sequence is TGTGCCAGCTCCCGGGACAGCAATCAGCCCCCGCATTTT. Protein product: CASSRDSNQPPHF.

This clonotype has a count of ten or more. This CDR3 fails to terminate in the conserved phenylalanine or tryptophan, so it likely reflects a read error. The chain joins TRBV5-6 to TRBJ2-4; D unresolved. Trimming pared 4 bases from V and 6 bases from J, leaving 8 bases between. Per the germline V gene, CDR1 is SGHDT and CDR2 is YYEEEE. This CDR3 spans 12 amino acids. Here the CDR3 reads CASSRARNIQYI. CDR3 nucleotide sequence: TGTGCCAGCAGCCGTGCCCGAAACATTCAGTACATC.

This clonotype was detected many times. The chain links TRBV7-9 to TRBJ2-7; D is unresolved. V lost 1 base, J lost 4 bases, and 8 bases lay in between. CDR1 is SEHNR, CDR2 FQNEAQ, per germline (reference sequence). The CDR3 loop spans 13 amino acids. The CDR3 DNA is TGTGCCAGCAGCTTAGATGCGAGTTACGAGCAGTACTTC. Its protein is CASSLDASYEQYF.